The T cell receptor beta chain under discussion was sequenced for a study of shared clonotypes between healthy human individuals. Concerning this clone itself: Its specificity is unknown.

Produced via immunoSEQ multiplex PCR; TCRdb's table is partial and in-frame only. The sample holds roughly 2.5 million clones, around nine tenths seen once. Notes on the study in general: Larger richness was generally estimated for naive than memory subsets.

The CDR3 is 14 residues long. Germline V gene sequence: CDR1 KGHSH, CDR2 LQKENI. V was trimmed by 3 bases and J by 5 bases, leaving 14 bases between them. The rearrangement links TRBV18 to TRBJ2-7; D may be TRBD2 (6 bases). The sequenced sample was naive CD4+ T cells sorted from blood. Specified subset: CD45RA+ positively selected. The clonotype comes from a man between 18 and 35 years old in good health. For the CDR3, the DNA is TGTGCCAGCTCACCTGAGGGAGGTCCCCACGAGCAGTACTTC. Protein sequence: CASSPEGGPHEQYF. The full variable domain, with the rest looked up from reference TRBV18 and TRBJ2-7, is NAGVMQNPRHLVRRRGQEARLRCSPMKGHSHVYWYRQLPEEGLKFMVYLQKENIIDESGMPKERFSAEFPKEGPSILRIQQVVRGDSAAYFCASSPEGGPHEQYFGPGTRLTVT.